One TCR beta chain is described in this entry. The sample is drawn from a study of blood T cell repertoires in COVID-19. Study-wide background: Sites in the United States, Italy and Spain provided acute and convalescent COVID-19 samples. The cDNA or gDNA used as material had been derived from T cells, B-cell-depleted T cells, or PBMCs.

The CDR3 is 15 amino acids. After removal of 4 bases from V and 7 bases from J, the junction contained 4 bases not matched to a gene. Germline assignment: CDR1 LNHDA and CDR2 SQIVND (reference sequence). Per the original methods: Estimation of nucleated cell counts was performed using reference gene primer amplification. Assay: immunoSEQ multiplex PCR; the TCRdb copy retains only in-frame clones and omits some. V, J and clone size were drawn from that table, and D and trimming were deduced from the DNA. Here the sample spans around 270,000 clones, 75% to 90% being singletons. The V gene is TRBV19, the J gene TRBJ1-6, with 10 nucleotides matching TRBD1. The material sequenced was peripheral blood. This receptor was obtained from a man younger than 45 with acute or convalescent COVID-19. The CDR3 region is CASSRKGQGNSPLHF. CDR3 DNA sequence: TGTGCCAGTAGTAGAAAGGGACAGGGGAATTCACCCCTCCACTTT.